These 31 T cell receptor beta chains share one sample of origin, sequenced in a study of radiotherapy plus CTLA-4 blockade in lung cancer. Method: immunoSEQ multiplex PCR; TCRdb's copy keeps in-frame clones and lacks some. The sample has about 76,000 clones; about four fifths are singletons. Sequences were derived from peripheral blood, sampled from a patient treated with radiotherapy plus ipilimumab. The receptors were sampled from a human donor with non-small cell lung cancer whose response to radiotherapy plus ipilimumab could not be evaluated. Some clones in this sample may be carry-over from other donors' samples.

CDR3 protein: CASSEQVNTGELFF. The CDR3, as DNA: TGTGCCAGCAGTGAACAGGTGAACACCGGGGAGCTGTTTTTT. The chain is built from TRBV6-1 and TRBJ2-2; D call uncertain. The germline gives CDR1 MNHNS, CDR2 SASEGT. With 2 bases removed from V and 1 base from J, the gap between germline ends came to 5 bases. The CDR3 covers 14 residues.

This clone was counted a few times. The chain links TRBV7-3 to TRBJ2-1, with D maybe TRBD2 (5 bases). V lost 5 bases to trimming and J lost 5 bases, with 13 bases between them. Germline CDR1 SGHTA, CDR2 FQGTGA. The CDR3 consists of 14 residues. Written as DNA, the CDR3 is TGTGCCAGCAGCCCCGGGTCAGCGGACAATGAGCAGTTCTTC. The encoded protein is CASSPGSADNEQFF.

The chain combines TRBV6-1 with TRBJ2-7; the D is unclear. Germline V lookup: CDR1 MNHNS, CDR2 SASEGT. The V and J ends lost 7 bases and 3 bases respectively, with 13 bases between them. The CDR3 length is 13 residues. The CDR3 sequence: CASTPGPHYEQYF. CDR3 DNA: TGTGCCAGCACCCCGGGTCCCCACTACGAGCAGTACTTC.

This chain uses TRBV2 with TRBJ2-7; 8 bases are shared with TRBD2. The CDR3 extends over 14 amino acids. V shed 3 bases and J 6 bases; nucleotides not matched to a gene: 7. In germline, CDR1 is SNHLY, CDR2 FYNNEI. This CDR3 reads CASSDEGGGIEQYF. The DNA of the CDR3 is TGTGCCAGCAGTGATGAGGGCGGGGGGATCGAGCAGTACTTC.

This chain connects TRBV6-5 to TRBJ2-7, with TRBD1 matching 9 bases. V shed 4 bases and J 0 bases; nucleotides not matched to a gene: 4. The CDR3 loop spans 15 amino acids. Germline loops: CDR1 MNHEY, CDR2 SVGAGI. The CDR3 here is CASSLGQGASYEQYF. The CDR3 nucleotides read TGTGCCAGCAGTTTGGGACAGGGAGCCTCCTACGAGCAGTACTTC.

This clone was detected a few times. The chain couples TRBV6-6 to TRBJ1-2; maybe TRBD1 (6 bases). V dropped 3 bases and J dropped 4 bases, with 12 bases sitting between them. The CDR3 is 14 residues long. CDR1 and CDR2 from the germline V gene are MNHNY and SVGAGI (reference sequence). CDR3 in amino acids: CASSYGADSYGYTF. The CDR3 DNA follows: TGTGCCAGCAGTTATGGGGCGGACAGCTATGGCTACACCTTC.

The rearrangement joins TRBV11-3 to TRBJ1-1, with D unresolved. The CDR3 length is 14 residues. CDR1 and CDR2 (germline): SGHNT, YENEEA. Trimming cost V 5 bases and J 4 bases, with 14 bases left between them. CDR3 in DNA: TGTGCCAGCAGCGTCTCACAGCAATCCACTGAAGCTTTCTTT. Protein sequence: CASSVSQQSTEAFF.

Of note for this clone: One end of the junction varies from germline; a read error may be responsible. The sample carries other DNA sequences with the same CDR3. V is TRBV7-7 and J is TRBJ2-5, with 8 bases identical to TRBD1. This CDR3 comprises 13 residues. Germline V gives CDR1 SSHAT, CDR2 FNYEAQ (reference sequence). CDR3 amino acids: CASSLDREETQYF. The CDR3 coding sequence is TGTGCTAGCAGCCTGGACAGGGAAGAGACCCAGTACTTC.

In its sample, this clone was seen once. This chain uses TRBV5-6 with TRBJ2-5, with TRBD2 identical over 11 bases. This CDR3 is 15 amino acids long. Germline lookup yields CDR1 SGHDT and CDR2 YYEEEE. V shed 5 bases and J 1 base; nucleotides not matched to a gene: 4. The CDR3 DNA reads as TGTGCCAGCAGTCGACTAGCGGGGCTCCAAGAGACCCAGTACTTC. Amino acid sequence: CASSRLAGLQETQYF.

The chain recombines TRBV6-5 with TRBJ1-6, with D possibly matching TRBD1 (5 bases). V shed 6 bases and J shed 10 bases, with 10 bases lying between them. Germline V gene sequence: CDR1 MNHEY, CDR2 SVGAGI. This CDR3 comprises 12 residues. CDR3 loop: CASRRRESPLHF. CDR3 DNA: TGTGCCAGCAGACGCAGGGAATCACCCCTCCACTTT.

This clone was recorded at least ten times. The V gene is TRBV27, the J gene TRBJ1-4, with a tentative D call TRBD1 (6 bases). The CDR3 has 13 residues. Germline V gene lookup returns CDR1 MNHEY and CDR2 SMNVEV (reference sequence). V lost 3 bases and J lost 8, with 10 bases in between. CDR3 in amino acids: CASSFTGLEKLFF. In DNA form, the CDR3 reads TGTGCCAGCAGTTTCACAGGGTTGGAAAAACTGTTTTTT.

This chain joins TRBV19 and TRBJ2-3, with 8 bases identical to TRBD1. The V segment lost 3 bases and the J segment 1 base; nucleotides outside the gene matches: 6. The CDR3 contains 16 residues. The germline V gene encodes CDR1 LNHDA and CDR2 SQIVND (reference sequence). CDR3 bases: TGTGCCAGTAGTATCATGGGGACAGGCGGCACAGATACGCAGTATTTT. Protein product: CASSIMGTGGTDTQYF.

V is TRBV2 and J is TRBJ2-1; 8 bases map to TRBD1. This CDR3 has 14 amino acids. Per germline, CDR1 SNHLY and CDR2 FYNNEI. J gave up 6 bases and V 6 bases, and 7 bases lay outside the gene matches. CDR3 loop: CASRFTQGANEQFF. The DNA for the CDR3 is TGTGCCAGCAGATTTACGCAGGGGGCCAATGAGCAGTTCTTC.

CDR3 residues: CASSAGQGNHNEQFF. CDR3 in DNA: TGTGCCAGCAGCGCTGGACAGGGCAATCACAATGAGCAGTTCTTC. This chain joins TRBV9 and TRBJ2-1; 8 bases agree with TRBD1. The CDR3 consists of 15 residues. CDR1 is SGDLS, CDR2 YYNGEE, per germline. V was pared by 3 bases and J by 5 bases, with 7 bases of the junction left unmatched.

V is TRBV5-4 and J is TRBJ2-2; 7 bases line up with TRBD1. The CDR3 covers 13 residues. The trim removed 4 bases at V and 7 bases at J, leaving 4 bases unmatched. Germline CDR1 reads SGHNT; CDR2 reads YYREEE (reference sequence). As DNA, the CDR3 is TGTGCCAGCAGCCGCGACAGGGACGGGGAGCTGTTTTTT. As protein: CASSRDRDGELFF.

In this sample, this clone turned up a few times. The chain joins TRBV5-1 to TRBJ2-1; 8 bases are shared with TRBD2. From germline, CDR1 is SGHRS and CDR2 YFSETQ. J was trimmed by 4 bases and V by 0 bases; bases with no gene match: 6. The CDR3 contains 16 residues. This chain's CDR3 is CASSLAGGALYNEQFF. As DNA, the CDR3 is TGCGCCAGCAGCTTGGCGGGGGGGGCCCTTTACAATGAGCAGTTCTTC.

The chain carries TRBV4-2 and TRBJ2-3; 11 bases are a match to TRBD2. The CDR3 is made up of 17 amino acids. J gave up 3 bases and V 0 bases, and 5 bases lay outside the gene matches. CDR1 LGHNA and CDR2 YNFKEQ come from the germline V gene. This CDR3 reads CASSQDQTSGGTDTQYF. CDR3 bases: TGTGCCAGCAGCCAAGATCAAACTAGCGGGGGAACAGATACGCAGTATTTT.

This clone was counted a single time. In DNA, the CDR3 is TGTGCCAGCAGCCTGGGACGGAGGGGCGGCTACACCTTC. Translating gives CASSLGRRGGYTF. This sequence joins TRBV6-5 and TRBJ1-2; perhaps TRBD1 as D (5 bases). V lost 6 bases and J 8 bases, leaving 16 bases between the germline ends. This CDR3 has 13 residues. Germline V CDR1 and CDR2: MNHEY, SVGAGI.

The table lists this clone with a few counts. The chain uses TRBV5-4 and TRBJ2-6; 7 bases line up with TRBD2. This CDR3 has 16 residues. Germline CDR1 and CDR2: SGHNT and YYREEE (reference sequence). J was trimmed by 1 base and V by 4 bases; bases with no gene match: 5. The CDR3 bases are TGTGCCAGCAGCCTGGGGAGGGATTCTGGGGCCAACGTCCTGACTTTC. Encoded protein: CASSLGRDSGANVLTF. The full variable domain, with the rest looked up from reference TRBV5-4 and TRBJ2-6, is ETGVTQSPTHLIKTRGQQVTLRCSSQSGHNTVSWYQQALGQGPQFIFQYYREEENGRGNFPPRFSGLQFPNYSSELNVNALELDDSALYLCASSLGRDSGANVLTFGAGSRLTVL.

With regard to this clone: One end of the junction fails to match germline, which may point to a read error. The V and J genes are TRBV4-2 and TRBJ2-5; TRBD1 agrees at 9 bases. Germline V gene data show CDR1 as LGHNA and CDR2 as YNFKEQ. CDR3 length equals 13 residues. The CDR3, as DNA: TGTGCCAGCAGCCAGGTGGACAGGGGCCTCACGGACTTC. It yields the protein CASSQVDRGLTDF.

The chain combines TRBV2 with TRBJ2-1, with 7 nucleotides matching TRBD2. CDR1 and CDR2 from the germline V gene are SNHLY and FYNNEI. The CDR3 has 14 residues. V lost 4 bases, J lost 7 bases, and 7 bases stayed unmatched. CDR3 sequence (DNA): TGTGCCAGCAGTGGGGAGGGGACTCTGAATGAGCAGTTCTTC. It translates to CASSGEGTLNEQFF.

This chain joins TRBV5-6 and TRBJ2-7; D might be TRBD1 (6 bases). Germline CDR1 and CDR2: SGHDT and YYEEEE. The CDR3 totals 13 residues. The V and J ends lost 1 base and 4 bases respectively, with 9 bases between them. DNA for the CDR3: TGTGCCAGCAGCTTGAGAGGGGGATACGAGCAGTACTTC. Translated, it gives CASSLRGGYEQYF.

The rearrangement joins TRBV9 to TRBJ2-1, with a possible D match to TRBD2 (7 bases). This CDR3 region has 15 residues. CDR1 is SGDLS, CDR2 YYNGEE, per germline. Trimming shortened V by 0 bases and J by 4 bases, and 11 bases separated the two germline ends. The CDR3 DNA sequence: TGTGCCAGCAGCGTAGGGGGAGGGGGTTACAATGAGCAGTTCTTC. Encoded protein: CASSVGGGGYNEQFF.

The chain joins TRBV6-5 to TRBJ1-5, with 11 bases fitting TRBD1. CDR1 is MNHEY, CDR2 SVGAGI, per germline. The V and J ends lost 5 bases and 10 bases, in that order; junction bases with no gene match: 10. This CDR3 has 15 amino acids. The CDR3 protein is CASSTRTGGRGPQHF. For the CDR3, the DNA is TGTGCCAGCAGTACGAGGACAGGGGGCCGGGGACCCCAGCATTTT.

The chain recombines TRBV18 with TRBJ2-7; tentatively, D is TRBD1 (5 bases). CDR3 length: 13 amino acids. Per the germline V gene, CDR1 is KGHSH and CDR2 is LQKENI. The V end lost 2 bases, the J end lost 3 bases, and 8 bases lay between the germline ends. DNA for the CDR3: TGTGCCAGCTCACCAGGGGCGAACTACGAGCAGTACTTC. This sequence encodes CASSPGANYEQYF.

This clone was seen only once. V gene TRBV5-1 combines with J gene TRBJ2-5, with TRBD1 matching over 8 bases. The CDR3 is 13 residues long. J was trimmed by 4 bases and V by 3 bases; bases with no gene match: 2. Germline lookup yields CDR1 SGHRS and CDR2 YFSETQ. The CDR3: CASSYGQGETQYF. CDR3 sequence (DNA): TGCGCCAGCAGCTACGGACAGGGAGAGACCCAGTACTTC.

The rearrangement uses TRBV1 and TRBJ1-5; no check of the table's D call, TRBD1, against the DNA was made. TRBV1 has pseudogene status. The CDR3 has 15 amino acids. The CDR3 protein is CTSSDRTGGDSPQHF. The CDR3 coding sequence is TGCACCAGCAGCGACAGGACAGGGGGGGACTCGCCCCAGCATTTT.

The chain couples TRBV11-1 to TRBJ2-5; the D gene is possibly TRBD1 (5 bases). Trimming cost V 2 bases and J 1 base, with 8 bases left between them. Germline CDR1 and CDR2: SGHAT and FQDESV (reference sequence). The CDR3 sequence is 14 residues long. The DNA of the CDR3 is TGTGCCAGCAGCTTACAGGGCCTCCAAGAGACCCAGTACTTC. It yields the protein CASSLQGLQETQYF.

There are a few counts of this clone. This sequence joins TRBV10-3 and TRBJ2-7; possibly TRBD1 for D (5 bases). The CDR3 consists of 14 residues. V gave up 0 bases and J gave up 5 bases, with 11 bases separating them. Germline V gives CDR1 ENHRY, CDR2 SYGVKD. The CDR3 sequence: CAISESGRNDEQYF. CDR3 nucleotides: TGTGCCATCAGTGAGTCGGGGCGGAATGACGAGCAGTACTTC.

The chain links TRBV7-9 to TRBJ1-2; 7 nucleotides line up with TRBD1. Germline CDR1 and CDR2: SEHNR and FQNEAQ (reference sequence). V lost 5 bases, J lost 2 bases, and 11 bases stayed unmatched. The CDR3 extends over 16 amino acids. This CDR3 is CASSPPGTAINYGYTF. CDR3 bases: TGTGCCAGCAGCCCCCCCGGGACAGCTATAAACTATGGCTACACCTTC.

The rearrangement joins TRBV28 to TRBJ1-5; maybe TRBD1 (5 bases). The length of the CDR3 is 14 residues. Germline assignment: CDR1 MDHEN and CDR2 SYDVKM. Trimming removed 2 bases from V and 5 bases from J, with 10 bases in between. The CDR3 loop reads CASSLTGDHQPQHF. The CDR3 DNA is TGTGCCAGCAGTTTAACAGGCGATCATCAGCCCCAGCATTTT.